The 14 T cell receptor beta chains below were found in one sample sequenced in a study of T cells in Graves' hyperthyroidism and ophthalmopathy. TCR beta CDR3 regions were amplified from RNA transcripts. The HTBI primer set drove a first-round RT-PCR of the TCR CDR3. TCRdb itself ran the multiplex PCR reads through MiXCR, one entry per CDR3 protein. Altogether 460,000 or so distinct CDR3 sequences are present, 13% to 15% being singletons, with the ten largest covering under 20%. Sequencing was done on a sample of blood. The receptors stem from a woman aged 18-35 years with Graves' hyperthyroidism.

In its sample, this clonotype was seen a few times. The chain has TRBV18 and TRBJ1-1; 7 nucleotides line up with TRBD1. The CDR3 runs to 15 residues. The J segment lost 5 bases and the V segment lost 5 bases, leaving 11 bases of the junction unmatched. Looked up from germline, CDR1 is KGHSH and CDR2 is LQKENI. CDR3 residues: CASSSMTGLGTEAFF. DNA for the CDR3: TGTGCCAGCTCATCTATGACAGGGCTCGGAACTGAAGCTTTCTTT.

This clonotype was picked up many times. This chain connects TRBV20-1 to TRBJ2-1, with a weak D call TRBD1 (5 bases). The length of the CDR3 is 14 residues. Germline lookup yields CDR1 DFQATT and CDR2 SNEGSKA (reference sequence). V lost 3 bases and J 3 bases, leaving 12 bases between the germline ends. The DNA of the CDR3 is TGCAGTGCTAGCGGACATCGGAACTACAATGAGCAGTTCTTC. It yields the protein CSASGHRNYNEQFF.

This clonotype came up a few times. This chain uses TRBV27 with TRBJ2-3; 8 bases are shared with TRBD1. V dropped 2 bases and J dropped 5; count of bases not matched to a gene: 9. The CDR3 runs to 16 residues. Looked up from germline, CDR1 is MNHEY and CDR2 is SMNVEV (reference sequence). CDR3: CASSLDQGAGIDTQYF. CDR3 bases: TGTGCCAGCAGTTTAGACCAGGGGGCGGGCATAGATACGCAGTATTTT.

CDR3 DNA sequence: TGTGCCAGCAGCTGGGGTTCTACGGTCTCTGGAAACACCATATATTTT. Protein product: CASSWGSTVSGNTIYF. This chain joins TRBV7-8 and TRBJ1-3; D unclear. Per germline, CDR1 SGHVS and CDR2 FQNEAQ. This CDR3 is built from 16 residues. Trimming removed 4 bases from V and 0 bases from J, with 13 bases in between.

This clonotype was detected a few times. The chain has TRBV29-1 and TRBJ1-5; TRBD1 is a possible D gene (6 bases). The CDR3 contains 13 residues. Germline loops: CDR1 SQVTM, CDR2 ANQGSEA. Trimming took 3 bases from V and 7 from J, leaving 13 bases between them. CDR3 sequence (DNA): TGCAGCGTTGAGGGGGCCTGGGGGCAGCCCCAGCATTTT. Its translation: CSVEGAWGQPQHF.

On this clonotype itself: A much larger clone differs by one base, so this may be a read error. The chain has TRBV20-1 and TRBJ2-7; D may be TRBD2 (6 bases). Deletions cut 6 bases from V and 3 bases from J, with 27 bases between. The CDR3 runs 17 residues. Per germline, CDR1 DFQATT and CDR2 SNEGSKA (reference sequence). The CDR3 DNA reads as TGCAGTGCGAACCCGGGAGCAGGTATCTCGAGCTACTACGAGCAGTACTTC. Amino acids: CSANPGAGISSYYEQYF.

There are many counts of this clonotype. DNA of the CDR3: TGTGCCACCAGCAGAGGGGCTAGCGGGAGGTACAATGAGCAGTTCTTC. Protein: CATSRGASGRYNEQFF. The chain has TRBV15 and TRBJ2-1, with 11 nucleotides matching TRBD2. The CDR3 totals 16 residues. V shed 1 base and J 4 bases; nucleotides not matched to a gene: 3. From germline, CDR1 is LNHNV and CDR2 YYDKDF (reference sequence). The full variable domain, its missing parts supplied by reference TRBV15 and TRBJ2-1, is DAMVIQNPRYQVTQFGKPVTLSCSQTLNHNVMYWYQQKSSQAPKLLFHYYDKDFNNEADTPDNFQSRRPNTSFCFLDIRSPGLGDTAMYLCATSRGASGRYNEQFFGPGTRLTVL.

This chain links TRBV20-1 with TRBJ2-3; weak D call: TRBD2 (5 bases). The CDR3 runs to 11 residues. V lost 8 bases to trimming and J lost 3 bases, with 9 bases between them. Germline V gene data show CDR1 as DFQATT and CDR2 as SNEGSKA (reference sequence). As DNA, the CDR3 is TGCAGTAGGAGGCGGACAGATACGCAGTATTTT. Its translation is CSRRRTDTQYF.

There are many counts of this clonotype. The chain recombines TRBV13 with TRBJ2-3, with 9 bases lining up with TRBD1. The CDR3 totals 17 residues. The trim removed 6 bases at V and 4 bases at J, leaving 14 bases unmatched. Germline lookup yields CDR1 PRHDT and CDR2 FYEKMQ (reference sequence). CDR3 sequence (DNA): TGTGCCAGCAGTATACCGGGACAGGGAAGTAATGCAGATACGCAGTATTTT. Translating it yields CASSIPGQGSNADTQYF.

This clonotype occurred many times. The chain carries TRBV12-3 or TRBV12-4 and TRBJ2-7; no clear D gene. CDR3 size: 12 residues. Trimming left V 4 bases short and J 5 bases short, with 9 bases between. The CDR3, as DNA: TGTGCCAGCAGTTACTCCACCAACGAGCAGTACTTC. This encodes CASSYSTNEQYF.

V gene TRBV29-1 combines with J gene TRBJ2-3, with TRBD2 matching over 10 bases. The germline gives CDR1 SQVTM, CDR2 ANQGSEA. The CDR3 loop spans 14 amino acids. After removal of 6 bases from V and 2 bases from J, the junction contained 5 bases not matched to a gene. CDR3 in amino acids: CSVFGLADTDTQYF. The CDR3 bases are TGCAGCGTGTTTGGACTAGCGGACACAGATACGCAGTATTTT.

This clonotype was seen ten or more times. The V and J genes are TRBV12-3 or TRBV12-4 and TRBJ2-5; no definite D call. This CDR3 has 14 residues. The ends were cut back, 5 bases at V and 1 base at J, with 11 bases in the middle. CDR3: CASSPGSFQETQYF. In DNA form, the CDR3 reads TGTGCCAGCAGTCCAGGTAGCTTCCAAGAGACCCAGTACTTC.

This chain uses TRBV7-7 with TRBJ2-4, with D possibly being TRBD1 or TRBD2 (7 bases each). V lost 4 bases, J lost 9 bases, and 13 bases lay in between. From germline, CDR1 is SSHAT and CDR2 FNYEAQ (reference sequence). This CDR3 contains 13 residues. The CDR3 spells CASSSDREGIQYF. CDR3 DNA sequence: TGTGCCAGCAGCTCAGACAGGGAGGGCATTCAGTACTTC. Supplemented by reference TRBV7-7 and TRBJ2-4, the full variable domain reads GAGVSQSPRYKVTKRGQDVTLRCDPISSHATLYWYQQALGQGPEFLTYFNYEAQPDKSGLPSDRFSAERPEGSISTLTIQRTEQRDSAMYRCASSSDREGIQYFGAGTRLSVL.

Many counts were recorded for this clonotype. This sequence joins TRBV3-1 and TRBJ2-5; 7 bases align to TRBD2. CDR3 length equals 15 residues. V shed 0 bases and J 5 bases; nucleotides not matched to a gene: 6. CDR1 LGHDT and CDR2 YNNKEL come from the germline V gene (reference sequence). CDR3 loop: CASSQDPLAVETQYF. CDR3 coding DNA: TGTGCCAGCAGCCAAGATCCCCTAGCGGTTGAGACCCAGTACTTC.